This T cell receptor (beta chain) comes out of a study of blood T cell repertoires in COVID-19. Background on the study: The study drew acute and convalescent COVID-19 samples from the United States, Italy and Spain. T cells, B-cell-depleted T cells, or PBMCs supplied cDNA or gDNA.

Methods used by the authors: By means of reference gene primer amplification, nucleated cell counts were estimated. TCRdb's table, derived via immunoSEQ multiplex PCR, lists solely in-frame clones and lacks some. Clone size and V and J calls were adopted from that table, with D and trimming inferred from the DNA. This sample has over 150,000 clones; approximately 83% occur once, and the top ten carry roughly an eighth. Patients from Seattle were sampled longitudinally, starting during active infection. This CDR3 region has 13 residues. V was pared by 1 base and J by 6 bases, with 6 bases between. Germline V gives CDR1 SGHVS, CDR2 FNYEAQ.

The sample taken for sequencing was peripheral blood. The rearrangement links TRBV7-6 to TRBJ2-2, with no clear D. This TCR derives from a woman aged 55-75 years with COVID-19, enrolled during active disease. For the CDR3, the DNA is TGTGCCAGCAGCTTAGGCCTAGCCGGGGAGCTGTTTTTT. It encodes CASSLGLAGELFF.